This TCR beta chain was sequenced for a study of early T cells in non-severe SARS-CoV-2 infection. Unique molecular identifiers were affixed to single, distinct cDNA molecules. TCRdb called the 5' RACE reads again in MiXCR, with one record for every CDR3 protein. Seen here are about 60,000 distinct CDR3 sequences, around 8.9% observed once, and the top ten hold roughly 18%. The sequenced sample was whole blood. The source of this sequence is an adult who was a healthcare worker with PCR-confirmed SARS-CoV-2 infection or an uninfected control (not recorded which).

The CDR3 loop reads CASSLTGRGGRPEQFF. The CDR3 nucleotides read TGTGCCAGCAGCCTCACTGGCAGGGGAGGTAGGCCTGAGCAGTTCTTC. The rearrangement links TRBV7-3 to TRBJ2-1; D assignment may be TRBD1 or TRBD2 (6 bases each). Trimming removed 5 bases from V and 9 bases from J, with 23 bases in between. The CDR3 sequence is 16 residues long. CDR1 is SGHTA and CDR2 is FQGTGA in the germline V gene.